These 21 T cell receptor beta chains originate from one sample sequenced in a study of blood T cell repertoires in COVID-19. Only in-frame clones appear in the TCRdb table, and some are missing; sequencing was by immunoSEQ multiplex PCR. The sample includes approximately 200,000 clones, around nine tenths of them seen just once. The sample consisted of peripheral blood. These receptors all come from a woman aged 60 to 75 with acute or convalescent COVID-19.

The chain links TRBV6-5 to TRBJ2-1; 12 nucleotides match TRBD2. V was pared by 7 bases and J by 8 bases, with 6 bases of the junction left unmatched. The CDR3 loop spans 14 amino acids. Germline V gene data show CDR1 as MNHEY and CDR2 as SVGAGI. The CDR3 DNA reads TGTGCCAGCACCTTGACTAGCGGGGGTTATGAGCAGTTCTTC. Translation: CASTLTSGGYEQFF.

The chain has TRBV29-1 and TRBJ2-1, with 10 bases identical to TRBD1. Germline lookup yields CDR1 SQVTM and CDR2 ANQGSEA. V shed 6 bases, J shed 2 bases, and the junction held 4 bases outside the gene matches. CDR3 length: 14 amino acids. The CDR3 reads CSVRDRGTYNEQFF. The CDR3, as DNA: TGCAGCGTCCGGGACAGGGGTACCTACAATGAGCAGTTCTTC.

The chain is built from TRBV19 and TRBJ1-2; D is possibly TRBD1 (5 bases). This CDR3 is built from 16 residues. Germline-derived CDR1 and CDR2 are LNHDA and SQIVND (reference sequence). Trimming shortened V by 5 bases and J by 7 bases, and 23 bases separated the two germline ends. The CDR3 loop reads CASSALFTKTRGGYTF. The CDR3 nucleotides read TGTGCCAGTAGTGCGCTTTTCACTAAGACTAGGGGTGGCTACACCTTC.

The chain combines TRBV19 with TRBJ2-6, with TRBD1 matching over 10 bases. In germline, CDR1 is LNHDA, CDR2 SQIVND (reference sequence). Trimming removed 4 bases from V and 1 base from J; junction bases left unmatched: 4. There are 17 residues in the CDR3. Here the CDR3 DNA reads TGTGCCAGTAGTACGACAGGGGGCCCTTCTGGGGCCAACGTCCTGACTTTC. This codes for CASSTTGGPSGANVLTF.

The chain carries TRBV19 and TRBJ1-2, with 9 bases fitting TRBD1. Losses at the gene ends were 7 bases for V and 6 bases for J; bases not matched to a gene: 9. Per germline, CDR1 LNHDA and CDR2 SQIVND (reference sequence). This CDR3 comprises 14 residues. The CDR3 DNA reads TGTGCCAGTAATGTCCGGGACAGGGAGAATGGCTACACCTTC. Protein: CASNVRDRENGYTF.

V is TRBV12-5 and J is TRBJ2-7; D call uncertain. The CDR3 is made up of 14 amino acids. Trimming left V 2 bases short and J 1 base short, with 9 bases between. Germline V gene sequence: CDR1 LGHNT, CDR2 FRNRAP. CDR3 sequence reads: CASGLSRQSYEQYF. In DNA, the CDR3 is TGTGCTAGTGGTTTGTCGCGGCAGTCCTACGAGCAGTACTTC. The whole variable domain, filled in from reference TRBV12-5 and TRBJ2-7, reads DARVTQTPRHKVTEMGQEVTMRCQPILGHNTVFWYRQTMMQGLELLAYFRNRAPLDDSGMPKDRFSAEMPDATLATLKIQPSEPRDSAVYFCASGLSRQSYEQYFGPGTRLTVT.

With regard to this clone: Other DNA sequences from this sample encode an identical CDR3 as well. The gene calls are TRBV5-1 and TRBJ1-1; D is possibly TRBD1 (6 bases). Germline lookup yields CDR1 SGHRS and CDR2 YFSETQ. Deletions cut 0 bases from V and 1 base from J, with 7 bases between. This CDR3 has 14 residues. The DNA for the CDR3 is TGCGCCAGCAGCTTGGTAGGGGGGAACACTGAAGCTTTCTTT. This encodes CASSLVGGNTEAFF.

The V and J genes are TRBV5-1 and TRBJ2-5; TRBD2 aligns across 7 bases. Per germline, CDR1 SGHRS and CDR2 YFSETQ. The CDR3 length is 16 residues. Germline trimming cut 0 bases from V and 1 base from J; bases unmatched to any gene: 6. Here the CDR3 DNA reads TGCGCCAGCAGCTTGGATCCAGCGGGGTCCCAAGAGACCCAGTACTTC. Encoded protein: CASSLDPAGSQETQYF.

The chain carries TRBV7-9 and TRBJ1-4, with 7 bases fitting TRBD1. V lost 0 bases, J lost 3 bases, and 7 bases stayed unmatched. CDR3 size: 17 residues. Germline assignment: CDR1 SEHNR and CDR2 FQNEAQ (reference sequence). CDR3 DNA: TGTGCCAGCAGCTTAGCGCTGGGACAGAGTCCTAATGAAAAACTGTTTTTT. Its protein is CASSLALGQSPNEKLFF.

The chain uses TRBV6-6 and TRBJ2-1; 14 nucleotides agree with TRBD2. Germline V gene data show CDR1 as MNHNY and CDR2 as SVGAGI (reference sequence). CDR3 size: 15 residues. V trimming: 6 bases; J trimming: 8 bases; junction bases outside the gene matches: 6. The CDR3 DNA follows: TGTGCCAGCAGGCCTGGACTAGCGGGGGGCGATGAGCAGTTCTTC. Translation: CASRPGLAGGDEQFF.

V gene TRBV6-5 combines with J gene TRBJ1-2, with D uncertain. Trimming removed 6 bases at V and 7 bases at J, with 15 bases between. This CDR3 has 13 amino acids. In germline, CDR1 is MNHEY, CDR2 SVGAGI. CDR3: CASSSQAMSGYTF. The CDR3 DNA reads TGTGCCAGCAGCAGCCAGGCGATGTCTGGCTACACCTTC.

J is TRBJ2-5 and V is TRBV6-6, with D maybe TRBD1 (5 bases). CDR1 and CDR2 (germline): MNHNY, SVGAGI (reference sequence). The V end lost 5 bases, the J end lost 5 bases, and 15 bases lay between the germline ends. This CDR3 contains 14 residues. CDR3: CASSKTRARETQYF. CDR3 bases: TGTGCCAGCAGTAAAACCAGGGCCCGCGAGACCCAGTACTTC.

The genes are TRBV5-6 and TRBJ2-5; D not certain. The CDR3 has 13 residues. From germline, CDR1 is SGHDT and CDR2 YYEEEE. Between the trimmed V and J ends, which lost 1 base and 5 bases, there was a span of 9 bases. Here the CDR3 DNA reads TGTGCCAGCAGCTTGATAGTGCTGGAGACCCAGTACTTC. Amino acids: CASSLIVLETQYF.

The V gene is TRBV28, the J gene TRBJ2-1; tentatively, D is TRBD1 (6 bases). CDR3 length: 15 amino acids. V lost 4 bases to trimming and J lost 4 bases, with 14 bases between them. CDR1 is MDHEN and CDR2 is SYDVKM in the germline V gene. In DNA form, the CDR3 reads TGTGCCAGCAGTTCCCCCGACAGGTTATACAATGAGCAGTTCTTC. Protein sequence: CASSSPDRLYNEQFF.

This clone was counted once. V and J are TRBV14 and TRBJ2-5; TRBD1 agrees at 11 bases. V gave up 2 bases and J gave up 5 bases; unmatched junction bases: 10. Germline lookup yields CDR1 SGHDN and CDR2 FVKESK. The CDR3 consists of 17 residues. CDR3 protein: CASSQFTGTGGDETQYF. In DNA form, the CDR3 reads TGTGCCAGCAGCCAATTTACCGGGACAGGGGGTGACGAGACCCAGTACTTC.

The gene calls are TRBV6-2 or TRBV6-3 and TRBJ2-1, with TRBD2 matching 12 bases. Germline V lookup: CDR1 MNHEY, CDR2 SVGEGT. Trimming cost V 6 bases and J 5 bases; bases outside gene matches: 2. The CDR3 is 14 amino acids. The CDR3 DNA reads TGTGCCAGCAGGCCTAGCGGGGGGGACAATGAGCAGTTCTTC. This codes for CASRPSGGDNEQFF.

This chain joins TRBV24-1 and TRBJ2-7; 7 positions agree with TRBD2. The V segment lost 6 bases and the J segment 6 bases; nucleotides outside the gene matches: 10. This CDR3 has 14 residues. Germline CDR1 is KGHDR and CDR2 is SFDVKD. The CDR3 sequence is CATSRSGLGSEQYF. CDR3 in DNA: TGTGCCACCAGTAGGTCAGGACTAGGGAGCGAGCAGTACTTC.

V usage is TRBV7-3 and J usage is TRBJ2-1, with 11 bases matching TRBD2. CDR1 is SGHTA and CDR2 is FQGTGA in the germline V gene. J lost 4 bases, V lost 4 bases, and 6 bases had no gene match. This CDR3 is built from 16 residues. As DNA, the CDR3 is TGTGCCAGCAGCTCCCTGGGACTAGCGGTTTACAATGAGCAGTTCTTC. Its protein product is CASSSLGLAVYNEQFF.

This chain uses TRBV9 with TRBJ2-3, with 8 bases lining up with TRBD2. V gave up 0 bases and J gave up 4 bases; unmatched junction bases: 4. CDR3 size: 15 residues. From germline, CDR1 is SGDLS and CDR2 YYNGEE. The CDR3 nucleotides are TGTGCCAGCAGCGTAGCGGGAGGGCCCGCAGATACGCAGTATTTT. It translates to CASSVAGGPADTQYF. Drawing the rest from reference TRBV9 and TRBJ2-3, the complete variable domain is DSGVTQTPKHLITATGQRVTLRCSPRSGDLSVYWYQQSLDQGLQFLIQYYNGEERAKGNILERFSAQQFPDLHSELNLSSLELGDSALYFCASSVAGGPADTQYFGPGTRLTVL.

This chain links TRBV19 with TRBJ2-5; 8 nucleotides line up with TRBD1. J gave up 7 bases and V 4 bases, and 11 bases lay outside the gene matches. Germline V gene lookup returns CDR1 LNHDA and CDR2 SQIVND (reference sequence). The CDR3 loop spans 15 amino acids. CDR3 loop: CASSKTGVRIGTQYF. CDR3 DNA sequence: TGTGCCAGTAGTAAGACAGGGGTCCGTATCGGGACCCAGTACTTC.

This sequence joins TRBV6-5 and TRBJ2-1, with D tentatively TRBD1 (5 bases). V was trimmed by 7 bases and J by 8 bases, leaving 18 bases between them. This CDR3 spans 14 amino acids. Germline V gene sequence: CDR1 MNHEY, CDR2 SVGAGI. CDR3 sequence (DNA): TGTGCCAGCACCCCCGACAGAATTGGTCATGAGCAGTTCTTC. Protein: CASTPDRIGHEQFF.